This T cell receptor (beta chain) stems from a study of CD8 T cells in ankylosing spondylitis. Whole-study findings and limits: Reactive arthritis synovial fluid and blood were previously reported to contain some motif variants. Clones linked to disease were reported to show significant enrichment in matched ankylosing spondylitis synovial fluid. Seemingly characteristic of ankylosing spondylitis blood was a TCR beta motif consisting of 7 or 8 highly homologous variants.

Trimming at V came to 1 base and at J to 3 bases, leaving 12 bases not matched to a gene. The CDR3 totals 17 residues. The germline V gene encodes CDR1 DFQATT and CDR2 SNEGSKA (reference sequence). This clonotype was recorded at least ten times. The antigen remains undetermined. 5'-RACE, quantitative and with molecular barcodes, yielded the TCR beta libraries. TCRdb ran MiXCR on the 5' RACE reads and lists one entry per CDR3 protein. The data show about 190,000 distinct CDR3 sequences, approximately 13% seen once. This receptor was obtained from a female donor with ankylosing spondylitis or in good health (not recorded which). Sequencing was carried out using blood, either unsorted or a sorted T cell fraction (not recorded which). V gene TRBV20-1 combines with J gene TRBJ2-7, with 10 nucleotides matching TRBD1. CDR3 nucleotide sequence: TGCAGTGCTAGAGGGAGGATAGGGACAGGGGACAACTACGAGCAGTACTTC. Translation: CSARGRIGTGDNYEQYF.